This TCR beta chain was identified in a study of blood T cell repertoires in COVID-19. Study background: COVID-19 samples, acute and convalescent, were from the United States, Italy and Spain. In each case, the material was cDNA or gDNA derived from T cells, B-cell-depleted T cells, or PBMCs.

Profiling relied on immunoSEQ multiplex PCR, and the TCRdb table lists in-frame clones only, not all of them. The sample has over 200,000 clones, approximately 80% seen once. J lost 7 bases, V lost 5 bases, and 8 bases had no gene match. Germline CDR1 PRHDT, CDR2 FYEKMQ (reference sequence). This CDR3 region has 15 residues. The chain is built from TRBV13 and TRBJ1-2; 12 nucleotides match TRBD1. This TCR derives from a woman of 80 years or more with active or convalescent COVID-19. The sequenced sample was peripheral blood. The CDR3 bases are TGTGCCAGCAGCCCCCGGGACAGGGGGCAGGGTGGCTACACCTTC. It encodes CASSPRDRGQGGYTF.